Listed below are T cell receptor beta chains from one sample, sequenced in a study of T cells in Graves' hyperthyroidism and ophthalmopathy. Using its own MiXCR run on the multiplex PCR reads, TCRdb lists one record per CDR3 protein. Of a few hundred thousand distinct CDR3 sequences listed, around a sixth are singletons. The sequencing input was blood. The source of these receptors is a middle-aged woman with Graves' ophthalmopathy. Both conserved end residues are part of each CDR3. A D gene is named only where the DNA matches it firmly. Not all rows give a size; the values are once, few, many and, for expanded clones, a class.

v_gene	d_gene	j_gene	abundance	CDR3aa	CDR3nt
TRBV5-6	TRBD1	TRBJ1-1	few	CASSWDSFPEAFF	TGTGCCAGCAGCTGGGACAGTTTTCCTGAAGCTTTCTTT
TRBV27	NA	TRBJ1-4	many	CASGRGRTNEKLFF	TGTGCCAGCGGCAGGGGCAGAACTAATGAAAAACTGTTTTTT
TRBV29-1	TRBD1	TRBJ2-2	many	CSVAQGARVGELFF	TGCAGCGTTGCCCAGGGGGCACGAGTCGGGGAGCTGTTTTTT
TRBV30	NA	TRBJ2-5	once	CAWSRNKWETQYF	TGTGCCTGGAGCCGCAATAAGTGGGAGACCCAGTACTTC
TRBV20-1	TRBD2	TRBJ2-5	many	CSARRTSGETQYF	TGCAGTGCTAGACGGACTAGCGGCGAGACCCAGTACTTC
TRBV28	TRBD1	TRBJ2-7	NA	CASKTGTGIYEQYF	TGTGCCAGCAAAACCGGGACAGGGATCTACGAGCAGTACTTC
TRBV28	NA	TRBJ1-2	NA	CASSLEEDTVTNGYIF	TGTGCCAGCAGTTTGGAGGAGGATACGGTCACGAATGGCTACATCTTC
TRBV28	TRBD1	TRBJ2-7	many	CASSSGTGAYEQYF	TGTGCCAGCAGTTCCGGGACAGGGGCCTACGAGCAGTACTTC
TRBV20-1	TRBD2	TRBJ2-7	NA	CSARPGAGAYEQYF	TGCAGTGCTAGACCCGGAGCGGGAGCCTACGAGCAGTACTTC
TRBV10-1	NA	TRBJ2-2	many	CASSPYRVGTGELFF	TGCGCCAGCAGTCCGTACAGGGTGGGCACCGGGGAGCTGTTTTTT
TRBV12-3/TRBV12-4	NA	TRBJ1-1	many	CASSLALTSNTEAFF	TGTGCCAGCAGTTTAGCGCTAACCTCGAACACTGAAGCTTTCTTT
TRBV18	NA	TRBJ2-3	NA	CASSPASSDTQYF	TGTGCCAGCTCACCAGCATCTTCAGATACGCAGTATTTT
TRBV28	TRBD1	TRBJ1-5	many	CASSSPGTGNQPQHF	TGTGCCAGCAGTTCCCCTGGGACAGGGAACCAGCCCCAGCATTTT
TRBV4-2	TRBD2	TRBJ2-7	many	CASSQDSGGLREQYF	TGTGCCAGCAGCCAAGATTCGGGGGGGCTTCGCGAGCAGTACTTC
TRBV5-6	TRBD1	TRBJ1-6	many	CASSGYRGGNSPLHF	TGTGCCAGCAGCGGATACAGGGGTGGGAATTCACCCCTCCACTTT
TRBV30	NA	TRBJ2-7	NA	CAWSVLWGPGEQYF	TGTGCCTGGAGTGTACTATGGGGCCCGGGCGAGCAGTACTTC
TRBV15	NA	TRBJ2-2	many	CATTSAGANTGELFF	TGTGCCACCACTTCAGCAGGGGCGAACACCGGGGAGCTGTTTTTT
TRBV27	NA	TRBJ2-2	many	CASRPAGNTGELFF	TGTGCCAGCAGGCCAGCGGGGAACACCGGGGAGCTGTTTTTT
TRBV7-3	NA	TRBJ2-5	many	CASSRAVAETQYF	TGTGCCAGCAGCCGGGCGGTGGCAGAGACCCAGTACTTC
TRBV6-5	TRBD1	TRBJ2-5	many	CASIKQGVRGETQYF	TGTGCCAGCATAAAACAGGGGGTCCGAGGAGAGACCCAGTACTTC
TRBV5-6	NA	TRBJ1-1	many	CASSLDSHRAGAEAFF	TGTGCCAGCAGCTTGGATTCTCACAGGGCGGGAGCTGAAGCTTTCTTT
TRBV15	TRBD2	TRBJ2-5	many	CATSRVRLAGETQYF	TGTGCCACCAGCAGAGTAAGACTAGCTGGAGAGACCCAGTACTTC
TRBV6-1	NA	TRBJ1-1	many	CASSEVDFGVPHTEAFF	TGTGCCAGCAGTGAAGTTGATTTCGGGGTCCCCCACACTGAAGCTTTCTTT
TRBV27	NA	TRBJ1-5	many	CASGTDSNQPQHF	TGTGCCAGCGGGACGGACAGCAATCAGCCCCAGCATTTT
TRBV6-5	NA	TRBJ2-2	many	CASSYMGNTGELFF	TGTGCCAGCAGTTATATGGGAAACACCGGGGAGCTGTTTTTT
TRBV7-8	NA	TRBJ1-1	many	CASSPDELGTLTPYPEAFF	TGTGCCAGCAGTCCGGATGAGTTGGGGACACTCACCCCGTACCCTGAAGCTTTCTTT
TRBV6-2/TRBV6-3	NA	TRBJ1-2	NA	CASRDRGGDYTF	TGTGCCAGCAGGGATCGTGGTGGGGACTACACCTTC
TRBV11-2	NA	TRBJ2-2	many	CASSAGPVKGELFF	TGTGCCAGCAGCGCGGGACCCGTGAAGGGGGAGCTGTTTTTT
TRBV19	NA	TRBJ2-7	few	CASTPDGAWRGEQYF	TGTGCCAGTACTCCGGACGGGGCCTGGCGGGGCGAGCAGTACTTC
TRBV5-1	TRBD1	TRBJ2-2	NA	CASSSGQGASTGELFF	TGCGCCAGCAGCTCGGGACAGGGGGCTTCGACCGGGGAGCTGTTTTTT
TRBV6-1	NA	TRBJ2-4	NA	CASRVNRDVNIQYF	TGTGCCAGCAGAGTAAACAGGGATGTAAACATTCAGTACTTC
TRBV18	NA	TRBJ1-1	NA	CASSPNDGMNTEAFF	TGTGCCAGCTCACCAAACGACGGAATGAACACTGAAGCTTTCTTT
TRBV6-1	TRBD1	TRBJ2-7	once	CASRTDRRSYEQYF	TGTGCCAGCAGGACGGACAGGCGCTCCTACGAGCAGTACTTC